The clone carrying this TCR beta chain came up many times. These data belong to a study of blood T cell repertoires in COVID-19. Study context: Samples taken during acute and convalescent COVID-19 were collected in the United States, Italy and Spain. The cDNA or gDNA used as material had been derived from T cells, B-cell-depleted T cells, or PBMCs.

Per the study methods: Reference gene primer amplification gave estimated nucleated cell counts. Sequencing used immunoSEQ multiplex PCR; TCRdb keeps in-frame clones, though not all of them. V, J and clone size reflect that table, while D and trimming were determined from the DNA. The profile shows 75,000 to 95,000 clones, about 89% of them singletons. Germline CDR1 and CDR2: MNHEY and SVGAGI. The CDR3 loop spans 12 amino acids. The germline V and J ends were trimmed by 6 bases and 2 bases, with 6 bases remaining between them. V and J are TRBV6-5 and TRBJ2-3, with D uncertain. This TCR was recovered from a human donor in a cohort sampled during active COVID-19. Sequencing was performed on peripheral blood. DNA of the CDR3: TGTGCCAGCAGGGGCATCACAGATACGCAGTATTTT. Its translation is CASRGITDTQYF.